The 9 T cell receptor beta chains below all came from one sample that was sequenced in a study of T-cell reconstitution after alpha-beta-depleted transplantation in children. Preparation of the TCRbeta library used unique molecular identifiers. TCRdb used MiXCR to reprocess the PCR reads, holding one entry per CDR3 protein. The sample shows nearly 200,000 distinct CDR3 sequences, approximately 6.8% of them seen only once. The input for sequencing was PBMCs, taken before TCRalphabeta/CD19-depleted stem cell transplant. The receptors stem from a girl under three years old with combined immunodeficiency, due to receive a stem cell transplant.

This clonotype was seen repeatedly, ten times or more. The genes are TRBV5-1 and TRBJ2-3, with D perhaps TRBD2 (6 bases). Germline CDR1 reads SGHRS; CDR2 reads YFSETQ. V was trimmed by 3 bases and J by 6 bases, leaving 11 bases between them. The CDR3 consists of 13 residues. This CDR3 reads CASSWRDPDTQYF. CDR3 bases: TGCGCCAGCAGCTGGAGGGATCCGGATACGCAGTATTTT.

This clonotype has at least ten counts. The rearrangement links TRBV3-2 to TRBJ1-6; TRBD1, the table's D call, was not compared with the DNA. TRBV3-2 is a known pseudogene. The CDR3 is 15 residues long. For the CDR3, the DNA is TGTGCCAGCAGCCACATGGACAGGGGGCTTTCACCCCTCCACTTT. This gives the protein CASSHMDRGLSPLHF.

The V call is TRBV19, the J call TRBJ2-7; perhaps TRBD2 as D (5 bases). This CDR3 comprises 15 residues. Between the trimmed V and J ends, which lost 0 bases and 3 bases, there was a span of 12 bases. Looked up from germline, CDR1 is LNHDA and CDR2 is SQIVND (reference sequence). CDR3 sequence (DNA): TGTGCCAGTAGTATAGAGGGAAGCGGCTTCTACGAGCAGTACTTC. Amino acids: CASSIEGSGFYEQYF.

This clonotype has more than one count but fewer than ten. The rearrangement uses TRBV7-8 and TRBJ2-7; D could derive from TRBD1 or TRBD2 (5 bases each). V was trimmed by 3 bases and J by 0 bases, leaving 15 bases between them. CDR1 SGHVS and CDR2 FQNEAQ come from the germline V gene. The CDR3 is 16 residues long. The CDR3 sequence is CASSLVTGRTSYEQYF. The CDR3 DNA is TGTGCCAGCAGCTTGGTAACGGGACGAACCTCCTACGAGCAGTACTTC.

This chain uses TRBV10-3 with TRBJ2-2; 10 nucleotides agree with TRBD2. The germline V gene has CDR1 ENHRY and CDR2 SYGVKD. CDR3 length equals 14 residues. Losses at the gene ends were 7 bases for V and 2 bases for J; bases not matched to a gene: 1. CDR3 amino acids: CAITSGSNTGELFF. The CDR3, as DNA: TGTGCCATCACTAGCGGGAGTAACACCGGGGAGCTGTTTTTT.

Ten or more counts support this clonotype. V gene TRBV28 combines with J gene TRBJ2-5; 11 nucleotides agree with TRBD2. Trimming cost V 4 bases and J 6 bases; bases outside gene matches: 7. The CDR3 loop spans 15 amino acids. Per germline, CDR1 MDHEN and CDR2 SYDVKM. The CDR3 is CASSWVAGGSKTQYF. In nucleotides, the CDR3 is TGTGCCAGCAGTTGGGTAGCGGGAGGGTCGAAGACCCAGTACTTC.

This clonotype has at least ten counts. The chain is built from TRBV29-1 and TRBJ2-2; TRBD1 matches at 7 bases. V shed 6 bases and J 2 bases; nucleotides not matched to a gene: 12. The CDR3 extends over 16 amino acids. From germline, CDR1 is SQVTM and CDR2 ANQGSEA. The CDR3 here is CSVLLTGQINTGELFF. Here the CDR3 DNA reads TGCAGCGTCCTATTGACGGGACAGATAAACACCGGGGAGCTGTTTTTT.

This clonotype has ten or more counts. The J gene is TRBJ2-1, the V gene TRBV11-1, with D hard to call. Germline V gene data show CDR1 as SGHAT and CDR2 as FQDESV (reference sequence). This CDR3 spans 15 amino acids. V was pared by 0 bases and J by 7 bases, with 13 bases between. CDR3 sequence reads: CASSLAGLPANEQFF. The CDR3 DNA sequence: TGTGCCAGCAGCTTAGCTGGTCTCCCGGCAAATGAGCAGTTCTTC.

Many counts were recorded for this clonotype. The gene calls are TRBV11-3 and TRBJ2-5; possibly TRBD2 for D (6 bases). Looked up from germline, CDR1 is SGHNT and CDR2 is YENEEA. Trimming removed 1 base at V and 1 base at J, with 10 bases between. There are 15 residues in the CDR3. The CDR3 region is CASSLGLEGQETQYF. The CDR3 DNA reads as TGTGCCAGCAGCTTAGGGTTGGAGGGCCAAGAGACCCAGTACTTC.